This T cell receptor (beta chain) comes out of a study of blood T cells in healthy people across ages. With a J-beta primer mix and a sample-barcoded 5' primer, a second PCR ran roughly 6 to 12 cycles. Using its own MiXCR run on the 5' RACE reads, TCRdb lists one record per CDR3 protein. This sample has 800,000 to 1,300,000 distinct CDR3 sequences, with 25% found just once. The V gene's germline CDR1 is SQVTM and CDR2 ANQGSEA. CDR3 length: 11 residues. Isolating PBMCs gave at least 6 million of these cells per sample. The table lists this clonotype with a few counts. A read error may produce the germline difference seen at one junction end. These same records also appear under a second study, on T cells of mothers and their children.

Sequenced sample: blood. This TCR came from a girl under 10 years old in good health. The chain combines TRBV29-1 with TRBJ2-2, with no clear D. The CDR3 reads CSAEAAGELFF. CDR3 sequence (DNA): TGCAGCGCTGAAGCTGCCGGGGAGCTGTTTTTT.